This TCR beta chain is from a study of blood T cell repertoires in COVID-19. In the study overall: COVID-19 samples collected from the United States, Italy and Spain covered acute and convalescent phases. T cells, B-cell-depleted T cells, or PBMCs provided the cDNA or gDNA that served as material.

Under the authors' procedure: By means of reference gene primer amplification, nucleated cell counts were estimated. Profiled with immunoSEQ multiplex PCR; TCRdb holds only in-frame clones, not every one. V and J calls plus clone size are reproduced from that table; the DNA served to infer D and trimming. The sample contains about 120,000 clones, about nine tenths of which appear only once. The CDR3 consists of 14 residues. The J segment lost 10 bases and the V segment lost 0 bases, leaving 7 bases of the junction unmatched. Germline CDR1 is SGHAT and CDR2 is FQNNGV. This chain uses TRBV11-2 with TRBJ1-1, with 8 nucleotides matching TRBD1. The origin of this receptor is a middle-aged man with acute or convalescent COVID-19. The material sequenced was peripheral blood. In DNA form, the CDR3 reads TGTGCCAGCAGCTTAGAAAGGAGTGGACAGGGAGCTTTCTTT. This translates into CASSLERSGQGAFF.